Each of the 15 T cell receptor beta chains below was sequenced from the same sample in a study of shared clonotypes between healthy human individuals. Produced via immunoSEQ multiplex PCR; TCRdb's table is partial and in-frame only. The sample lists 1.5 million to 2.5 million clones; approximately 94% were seen once. CD8 cells regarded as naive lacked CD45RO, were positively chosen for CCR7, and omitted terminally differentiated effector memory CD45RA+ cells. The sample comprised naive CD8+ T cells sorted from blood. The receptor source for this set is a man younger than 30 in good health.

J is TRBJ2-1 and V is TRBV7-9; the match to TRBD2 covers 7 bases. The CDR3 has 16 residues. V was pared by 5 bases and J by 5 bases, with 12 bases of the junction left unmatched. The V gene's germline CDR1 is SEHNR and CDR2 FQNEAQ (reference sequence). The CDR3 coding sequence is TGTGCCAGCAGCCACCCCCTAGCGGAGGTCGACAATGAGCAGTTCTTC. Protein: CASSHPLAEVDNEQFF.

The chain has TRBV4-1 and TRBJ2-3; D is unresolved. The CDR3 runs to 14 residues. V shed 1 base and J shed 4 bases, with 9 bases lying between them. Germline V CDR1 and CDR2: MGHRA, YSYEKL. The CDR3 sequence is CASSQVSSADTQYF. As DNA, the CDR3 is TGCGCCAGCAGCCAAGTTAGCAGCGCAGATACGCAGTATTTT.

The chain recombines TRBV28 with TRBJ1-1, with D unresolved. Germline lookup yields CDR1 MDHEN and CDR2 SYDVKM. V was pared by 3 bases and J by 0 bases, with 17 bases between. The CDR3 is 17 residues long. The CDR3 DNA is TGTGCCAGCAGTTTCATTGGAGGGTCCTTTATGAACACTGAAGCTTTCTTT. It is translated as CASSFIGGSFMNTEAFF.

This chain uses TRBV6-6 with TRBJ2-7; 11 bases agree with TRBD1. CDR1 is MNHNY and CDR2 is SVGAGI in the germline V gene (reference sequence). This CDR3 is 14 amino acids long. V dropped 1 base and J dropped 5; count of bases not matched to a gene: 1. The CDR3 region has the DNA TGTGCCAGCAGTTACTGGGGACAGGGGGACGAGCAGTACTTC. This gives the protein CASSYWGQGDEQYF.

This clone came up a few times. The V and J genes are TRBV7-9 and TRBJ1-1, with TRBD1 as a possible D gene (5 bases). Trimming took 3 bases from V and 6 from J, leaving 11 bases between them. This CDR3 region has 13 residues. The germline V gene has CDR1 SEHNR and CDR2 FQNEAQ (reference sequence). The CDR3 sequence: CASSFGTDPEAFF. CDR3 nucleotides: TGTGCCAGCAGCTTCGGGACGGACCCTGAAGCTTTCTTT.

The rearrangement uses TRBV30 and TRBJ2-3, with TRBD2 identical over 8 bases. V dropped 1 base and J dropped 5; count of bases not matched to a gene: 14. The length of the CDR3 is 17 residues. CDR1 GTSNPN and CDR2 SVGIG come from the germline V gene (reference sequence). CDR3 region: CAWSDPGVSGSGDTQYF. CDR3 DNA: TGTGCCTGGAGTGACCCGGGGGTGAGCGGGAGCGGAGATACGCAGTATTTT.

This sequence joins TRBV27 and TRBJ2-5; the match to TRBD2 covers 8 bases. Germline V gene data show CDR1 as MNHEY and CDR2 as SMNVEV (reference sequence). The CDR3 loop spans 15 amino acids. The V segment lost 5 bases and the J segment 2 bases; nucleotides outside the gene matches: 7. CDR3 region: CASSRLTSVQETQYF. The CDR3 region has the DNA TGTGCCAGCAGTCGCTTGACTAGCGTACAAGAGACCCAGTACTTC.

The V gene is TRBV13, the J gene TRBJ1-2; D may be TRBD1 (5 bases). Germline CDR1 reads PRHDT; CDR2 reads FYEKMQ (reference sequence). The CDR3 is 13 residues long. Trimming left V 4 bases short and J 7 bases short, with 13 bases between. The CDR3 spells CASSSQGGGGYTF. The CDR3 DNA sequence: TGTGCCAGCAGCTCCCAGGGAGGAGGTGGCTACACCTTC.

The rearrangement uses TRBV28 and TRBJ2-5, with D uncertain. Trimming removed 3 bases at V and 1 base at J, with 9 bases between. The CDR3 runs to 14 residues. The germline gives CDR1 MDHEN, CDR2 SYDVKM. Here the CDR3 reads CASSFMGTQETQYF. CDR3 sequence (DNA): TGTGCCAGCAGTTTCATGGGCACCCAAGAGACCCAGTACTTC.

This chain connects TRBV4-1 to TRBJ2-7, with 7 positions matching TRBD1. This CDR3 contains 14 residues. CDR1 and CDR2 (germline): MGHRA, YSYEKL. Trimming cost V 4 bases and J 1 base; bases outside gene matches: 4. The CDR3 spells CASSRTGDSYEQYF. Here the CDR3 DNA reads TGCGCCAGCAGCCGTACAGGGGATTCCTACGAGCAGTACTTC.

The V gene is TRBV9, the J gene TRBJ2-3; D is uncertain. Germline V gene data show CDR1 as SGDLS and CDR2 as YYNGEE. The CDR3 consists of 18 residues. V lost 0 bases to trimming and J lost 2 bases, with 19 bases between them. The CDR3 region has the DNA TGTGCCAGCAGCGTAGGGATGGGTCCCGTGGGGTCCACAGATACGCAGTATTTT. Its protein is CASSVGMGPVGSTDTQYF.

In nucleotides, the CDR3 is TGTGCCAGCAGTTCGAGCGGGAGCGAGACCCAGTACTTC. Encoded protein: CASSSSGSETQYF. The gene calls are TRBV27 and TRBJ2-5; TRBD2 matches at 8 bases. With V trimmed by 4 bases and J by 5 bases, 3 bases remained unmatched. Germline CDR1 MNHEY, CDR2 SMNVEV (reference sequence). The CDR3 has 13 residues.

The chain combines TRBV10-3 with TRBJ2-3; possible D gene TRBD2, 6 bases. The CDR3 runs 15 residues. CDR1 ENHRY and CDR2 SYGVKD come from the germline V gene. V was clipped by 5 bases and J by 9 bases, with 21 bases between them. The CDR3 DNA reads TGTGCCATCAGTCCCTGGAGGGACGGTGACATCACGCAGTATTTT. It yields the protein CAISPWRDGDITQYF.

This chain links TRBV11-2 with TRBJ2-7, with D uncertain. CDR1 SGHAT and CDR2 FQNNGV come from the germline V gene. This CDR3 is 13 amino acids long. Trimming took 1 base from V and 6 from J, leaving 10 bases between them. CDR3 nucleotides: TGTGCCAGCAGCTTAGGACCTTTTACCGAGCAGTACTTC. Translating gives CASSLGPFTEQYF. Drawing the rest from reference TRBV11-2 and TRBJ2-7, the complete variable domain is EAGVAQSPRYKIIEKRQSVAFWCNPISGHATLYWYQQILGQGPKLLIQFQNNGVVDDSQLPKDRFSAERLKGVDSTLKIQPAKLEDSAVYLCASSLGPFTEQYFGPGTRLTVT.

The chain recombines TRBV5-1 with TRBJ2-3; D is undetermined. Looked up from germline, CDR1 is SGHRS and CDR2 is YFSETQ. V dropped 0 bases and J dropped 2 bases, with 13 bases sitting between them. There are 16 residues in the CDR3. CDR3 sequence (DNA): TGCGCCAGCAGCTTGGTTCCCCCAGTGGACACAGATACGCAGTATTTT. The encoded protein is CASSLVPPVDTDTQYF. Looking up the rest from reference TRBV5-1 and TRBJ2-3 gives the full variable domain: KAGVTQTPRYLIKTRGQQVTLSCSPISGHRSVSWYQQTPGQGLQFLFEYFSETQRNKGNFPGRFSGRQFSNSRSEMNVSTLELGDSALYLCASSLVPPVDTDTQYFGPGTRLTVL.